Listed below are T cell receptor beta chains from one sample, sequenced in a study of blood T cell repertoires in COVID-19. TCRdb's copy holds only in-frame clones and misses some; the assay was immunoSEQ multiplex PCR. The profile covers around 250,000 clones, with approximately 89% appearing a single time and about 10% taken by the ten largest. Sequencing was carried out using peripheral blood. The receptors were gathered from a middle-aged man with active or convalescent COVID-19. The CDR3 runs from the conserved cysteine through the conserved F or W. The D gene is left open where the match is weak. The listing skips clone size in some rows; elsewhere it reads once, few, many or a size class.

TGTGCCAGCAGCTCAGGACCGGGGAGCGAGCAGTACTTC	CASSSGPGSEQYF	.	TRBV11-2	TRBJ2-7	.
TGTGCCAGCACCAAAAGGGGGTGGGGAGAGACCCAGTACTTC	CASTKRGWGETQYF	.	TRBV2	TRBJ2-5	.
TGTGCCAGCAGTTTATGGCAGACTGAAGCTTTCTTT	CASSLWQTEAFF	.	TRBV12-3/TRBV12-4	TRBJ1-1	.
TGTGCCAGCAGTCCCCCAGGGGGCGAGCAGTACTTC	CASSPPGGEQYF	.	TRBV13	TRBJ2-7	TRBD1
TGTGCCAGCAGCTATAGGGGGTTAGAGACCCAGTACTTC	CASSYRGLETQYF	.	TRBV9	TRBJ2-5	.
TGTGCCAGCAGCGAACCCGGGACAGGGTCGGAAGATACGCAGTATTTT	CASSEPGTGSEDTQYF	.	TRBV5-5	TRBJ2-3	TRBD1
TGTGCCAGTAGTATGCAGGGAATTAACTATGGCTACACCTTC	CASSMQGINYGYTF	few	TRBV19	TRBJ1-2	.
TGTGCCAGCTCACCATCGAGCGGGGGGAGTCAAGAGACCCAGTACTTC	CASSPSSGGSQETQYF	.	TRBV18	TRBJ2-5	TRBD2
TGTGCCAGCAGCCCCCGGGTGGTGTCCGGGGAGCTGTTTTTT	CASSPRVVSGELFF	.	TRBV7-2	TRBJ2-2	.
TGTGCCAGTAGTTGGGCCTACAGTAATCCTCAGCCCCAGCATTTT	CASSWAYSNPQPQHF	.	TRBV19	TRBJ1-5	.
TGTGCCAGCAGGCGACAGGGGGCTAGGAGGCCACCCCTCCACTTT	CASRRQGARRPPLHF	few	TRBV2	TRBJ1-6	TRBD1
TGTGCCAGCAGCCAAGGTCCTACCGGGACAGGACCTGGGCCCCAGCATTTT	CASSQGPTGTGPGPQHF	once	TRBV3-1/TRBV3-2	TRBJ1-5	TRBD1
TGTGCCACCAGACCGGGGGGAGTAGCCAAAAACATTCAGTACTTC	CATRPGGVAKNIQYF	.	TRBV24-1	TRBJ2-4	TRBD2
TGTGCCTGGGGCCCAGACAGAGTTTCAGATACGCAGTATTTT	CAWGPDRVSDTQYF	few	TRBV30	TRBJ2-3	.
TGTGCCAGCACAGGAGGAACTGAAGCTTTCTTT	CASTGGTEAFF	.	TRBV6-5	TRBJ1-1	.
TGTGCCAGCAGCCGGGACTTGAGCTCCTACAATGAGCAGTTCTTC	CASSRDLSSYNEQFF	.	TRBV5-6	TRBJ2-1	.
TGTGCCAGCAGCTTAGTTTTACGGGGCCAAGAGACCCAGTACTTC	CASSLVLRGQETQYF	.	TRBV11-3	TRBJ2-5	.
TGTGCCAGCAGCTTACTCAGGGGGAACACTGAAGCTTTCTTT	CASSLLRGNTEAFF	.	TRBV27	TRBJ1-1	.
TGTGCCAGCAGTTTATCCTTCGAGCTTAACTATGGCTACACCTTC	CASSLSFELNYGYTF	.	TRBV28	TRBJ1-2	.
TGTGCCAGCTCATCCCGACAGCCTGAGACCTCCTACAATGAGCAGTTCTTC	CASSSRQPETSYNEQFF	.	TRBV18	TRBJ2-1	.
TGCGCCAGCAGTGAAATGGGACTAGGAGGGGCCAACGTCCTGACTTTC	CASSEMGLGGANVLTF	.	TRBV10-2	TRBJ2-6	TRBD2
TGCGCCAGCAGCTTGACCGGTTCCTACGAGCAGTACTTC	CASSLTGSYEQYF	.	TRBV5-1	TRBJ2-7	.
TGTGCCAGCAGTTATTTGCTGACAGGGGCTCAAGAGACCCAGTACTTC	CASSYLLTGAQETQYF	once	TRBV6-5	TRBJ2-5	TRBD1
TGTGCCAGCAGTTTATCGGGACAGTACACAGATACGCAGTATTTT	CASSLSGQYTDTQYF	.	TRBV27	TRBJ2-3	TRBD1
TGTGCCAGCAGCCCGGGAATAATGGGGAATGAGCAGTTCTTC	CASSPGIMGNEQFF	once	TRBV6-5	TRBJ2-1	.
TGTGCCAGCAGCGCCTCGTGGGCCTCCTACAATGAGCAGTTCTTC	CASSASWASYNEQFF	.	TRBV9	TRBJ2-1	.
TGTGCCAGCAGCCGAGGGACAGGGCTTAATCAGCCCCAGCATTTT	CASSRGTGLNQPQHF	.	TRBV7-9	TRBJ1-5	TRBD1
TGTGCCAGCAGTGGGACTACACCGCTCCCAGATACGCAGTATTTT	CASSGTTPLPDTQYF	.	TRBV28	TRBJ2-3	TRBD2
TGTGCCAGCAGCTCCCTGGCGGGTAAAGAGACCCAGTACTTC	CASSSLAGKETQYF	.	TRBV11-2	TRBJ2-5	.
TGTGCCAGCAGCCCTCAGTCACAGGGTCGCCCTAACTACAATGAGCAGTTCTTC	CASSPQSQGRPNYNEQFF	.	TRBV7-9	TRBJ2-1	.
TGTGCCAGCAGCTCCCGTATGTCTGGGGCCAACGTCCTGACTTTC	CASSSRMSGANVLTF	.	TRBV11-3	TRBJ2-6	.
TGTGCCAGCAGCTTAGGGGGCGCCAGGGAAAACATTCAGTACTTC	CASSLGGARENIQYF	.	TRBV11-1	TRBJ2-4	.
TGTGCCAGCAGCCGGACCCAACAGGGAACTGCCACAGATACGCAGTATTTT	CASSRTQQGTATDTQYF	.	TRBV7-3	TRBJ2-3	.
TGTGCCAGCAGTTTCTTTCTAGCGGCGAGCACAGATACGCAGTATTTT	CASSFFLAASTDTQYF	.	TRBV27	TRBJ2-3	TRBD2
TGTGCCAGCAGCATCAGGGGGGCCGGGAACACCGGGGAGCTGTTTTTT	CASSIRGAGNTGELFF	.	TRBV7-9	TRBJ2-2	.
TGTGCCAGCAGGGTGACAGGGTTTAGCACAGATACGCAGTATTTT	CASRVTGFSTDTQYF	.	TRBV2	TRBJ2-3	TRBD1
TGCGCCAGCAGCTTGGAGGGGCTCGGGGGCTACACCTTC	CASSLEGLGGYTF	.	TRBV5-1	TRBJ1-2	.
TGTGCCAGCAGTTTATACGGTACTGAAGCTTTCTTT	CASSLYGTEAFF	.	TRBV12-3/TRBV12-4	TRBJ1-1	.
TGTGCCAGCAGCCTCACGGGGTGGAGCACAGATACGCAGTATTTT	CASSLTGWSTDTQYF	.	TRBV14	TRBJ2-3	.
TGTGCCAGCAGTACCGGGACAGGGTACACCGGGGAGCTGTTTTTT	CASSTGTGYTGELFF	.	TRBV2	TRBJ2-2	TRBD1
TGCAGTGCTAGTCCGGAGACCCAGTACTTC	CSASPETQYF	.	TRBV20-1	TRBJ2-5	.
TGTGCCAGCAGTTTACAGGGGTATAGCAATCAGCCCCAGCATTTT	CASSLQGYSNQPQHF	.	TRBV6-5	TRBJ1-5	TRBD1